A single sample is the source of the 3 T cell receptor beta chains below, sequenced in a study of blood T cells in healthy people across ages. The second PCR ran about 7 to 12 cycles with a sample-barcoded 5' primer and J-beta primers. MiXCR was run by TCRdb on the 5' RACE reads, yielding one entry per CDR3 protein. The table includes over 1.5 million distinct CDR3 sequences, roughly 49% detected once. Sequencing was done on a sample of blood. These receptors were obtained from a woman between 40 and 50 years old in good health.

The chain joins TRBV6-5 to TRBJ2-3, with a possible D match to TRBD1 (5 bases). The V gene lost 0 bases and the J gene lost 6 bases, with 13 bases spanning the gap. The germline CDR1 and CDR2 sequences are MNHEY and SVGAGI. The CDR3 extends over 15 amino acids. The CDR3 sequence: CASSYSRAGKDTQYF. CDR3 bases: TGTGCCAGCAGTTACTCTCGGGCAGGGAAGGATACGCAGTATTTT.

V and J are TRBV6-2 or TRBV6-3 and TRBJ2-1; 12 positions match TRBD2. The V gene's germline CDR1 is MNHEY and CDR2 SVGEGT. The V gene end was trimmed by 6 bases and the J gene end by 8 bases; junction bases not matched to a gene: 2. The CDR3 is 13 amino acids. DNA for the CDR3: TGTGCCAGCAGACGGACTAGCGGGGATGAGCAGTTCTTC. Protein: CASRRTSGDEQFF.

This sequence joins TRBV20-1 and TRBJ2-4; 8 nucleotides line up with TRBD1. CDR3 length: 13 residues. V was clipped by 6 bases and J by 5 bases; unmatched bases: 6. Germline loops: CDR1 DFQATT, CDR2 SNEGSKA (reference sequence). The chain's CDR3 is CSADLTGENIQYF. The CDR3 nucleotides read TGCAGTGCCGACTTGACAGGGGAAAACATTCAGTACTTC.